The TCR beta chain described here comes from a study of blood T cell repertoires in COVID-19. Study-level information: COVID-19 samples, acute and convalescent, were from the United States, Italy and Spain. T cells, B-cell-depleted T cells, or PBMCs supplied cDNA or gDNA.

CDR3 size: 15 residues. Trimming removed 4 bases from V and 1 base from J, with 12 bases in between. Germline-derived CDR1 and CDR2 are SGHNT and YYREEE (reference sequence). Authors' data handling: How many nucleated cells were present was estimated from reference gene primer amplification. The table came from immunoSEQ multiplex PCR; TCRdb's copy has only in-frame clones and leaves some out. The V and J calls and clone size come from that table; D and trimming were worked out from the DNA. The table includes about 33,000 clones, 85% to 95% detected once. The sequence was obtained from a male donor with active COVID-19. The chain recombines TRBV5-4 with TRBJ2-1, with D possibly being TRBD1 (5 bases). Sample: peripheral blood. The CDR3 nucleotides read TGTGCCAGCAGCCCTGGACAAAGGTCCTACAATGAGCAGTTCTTC. Its translation: CASSPGQRSYNEQFF. The variable domain in full, completed from reference TRBV5-4 and TRBJ2-1, reads ETGVTQSPTHLIKTRGQQVTLRCSSQSGHNTVSWYQQALGQGPQFIFQYYREEENGRGNFPPRFSGLQFPNYSSELNVNALELDDSALYLCASSPGQRSYNEQFFGPGTRLTVL.